The subject of this entry is one TCR beta chain. The data derive from a study of blood T cell repertoires in COVID-19. Participants were aged roughly 18 to 89 years from roughly 25 US areas. Participants' own reports of clinical history determined their cohort assignment. Authors' processing steps: Cell counts per sample came from amplifying reference gene primers. The method was immunoSEQ multiplex PCR; TCRdb's version includes in-frame clones alone and lacks a portion of them. The V and J calls and the clone size are those of that table, but D and trimming were determined from the DNA. The table shows 200,000 or so clones, with around 90% occurring only once. The V gene lost 2 bases and the J gene lost 4 bases, with 14 bases spanning the gap. The CDR3 covers 15 residues. Per the germline V gene, CDR1 is LGHNA and CDR2 is YSLEER.

Sequences were obtained from PBMCs or T cells enriched from blood (not recorded which). The chain joins TRBV4-3 to TRBJ2-5; the D is unclear. This sequence originates from a woman in her 30s who had recovered from COVID-19. The CDR3 loop is CASSQSTTLGETQYF. CDR3 in DNA: TGCGCCAGCAGCCAATCAACTACATTAGGAGAGACCCAGTACTTC.